This entry lists 2 T cell receptor beta chains sequenced from one sample in a study of T cells after yellow fever vaccination. From the 5' RACE reads, TCRdb called clonotypes with MiXCR, one entry per CDR3 protein. Here the sample spans approximately 450,000 distinct CDR3 sequences, roughly a sixth being singletons. This specimen consisted of PBMCs, obtained before the yellow fever booster vaccination. The receptors shown here come from a man in his late teens or twenties who received the YFV17D yellow fever vaccine.

In its sample, this clonotype was seen a few times. The J gene is TRBJ2-3, the V gene TRBV4-3; 8 bases are a match to TRBD2. Germline CDR1 is LGHNA and CDR2 is YSLEER. V lost 3 bases, J lost 5 bases, and 7 bases stayed unmatched. This CDR3 has 15 residues. Written as DNA, the CDR3 is TGCGCCAGCAGCCAGGAGCGGGGGAGGGGAGATACGCAGTATTTT. Its protein product is CASSQERGRGDTQYF.

This chain links TRBV7-9 with TRBJ2-2; D is perhaps TRBD1 or TRBD2 (6 bases each). Trimming took 2 bases from V and 4 from J, leaving 26 bases between them. Germline CDR1 SEHNR, CDR2 FQNEAQ (reference sequence). The CDR3 length is 20 residues. The CDR3 DNA is TGTGCCAGCAGCTTATATCGAGGCTACAGGGAGGTCGTCGGCACCGGGGAGCTGTTTTTT. Amino acids: CASSLYRGYREVVGTGELFF.